This T cell receptor beta chain appears in the sequencing data of a study of T cell responses to AZD1222 COVID-19 vaccine. Libraries were prepared by immunoSEQ multiplex PCR; TCRdb keeps only in-frame clonotypes and omits some of them. In the table there are fewer than 150,000 clones, roughly 80% of which are singletons. Points from the study as a whole: Vaccine-related CD4 TCRs covered spike, predominating at 160-218 and 743-854. Clonal diversity may have been underestimated, and the donors were mostly white British, with more females than males. Only 6 or 7 AZD1222 recipients tested seropositive at baseline. There were repertoire samples only from the period after the peak T cell response.

The CDR3 is 12 residues long. The germline V gene encodes CDR1 SNHLY and CDR2 FYNNEI. The ends were cut back, 6 bases at V and 12 bases at J, with 14 bases in the middle. A remark on this clone: Its antigen is currently unknown.

This sample comprised peripheral blood, obtained on day 0 of AZD1222 vaccination. This chain joins TRBV2 and TRBJ1-4; D is ambiguous. This receptor was identified in an adult in good health. CDR3 amino acids: CASRTPWGELFF. CDR3 DNA sequence: TGTGCCAGCAGGACCCCCTGGGGTGAACTGTTTTTT.